These 24 T cell receptor beta chains originate from one sample sequenced in a study of blood T cell repertoires in COVID-19. Sequencing used immunoSEQ multiplex PCR; TCRdb keeps in-frame clones, though not all of them. The table has more than 20,000 clones, about 89% seen once. Input material: peripheral blood. The receptors shown here come from a human donor with active COVID-19. The donor label of this sample is uncertain.

This chain links TRBV12-2 with TRBJ2-7; the D call in the table, TRBD1, was not verified against the DNA. TRBV12-2 is a listed pseudogene. The CDR3 covers 16 residues. This chain's CDR3 is CASRLGGQWSSYEQYF. DNA for the CDR3: TGTGCAAGTCGCTTAGGAGGACAGTGGAGCTCCTACGAGCAGTACTTC.

This clone was observed a handful of times. This chain connects TRBV28 to TRBJ2-7; TRBD2 matches at 11 bases. Trimming cost V 2 bases and J 3 bases; bases outside gene matches: 9. The CDR3 sequence is 17 residues long. Germline V gene sequence: CDR1 MDHEN, CDR2 SYDVKM. DNA of the CDR3: TGTGCCAGCAGTTTAAGTGGGGCTAGCGGGGGGAACTACGAGCAGTACTTC. Translated: CASSLSGASGGNYEQYF. Full variable domain (rest looked up from reference TRBV28 and TRBJ2-7): DVKVTQSSRYLVKRTGEKVFLECVQDMDHENMFWYRQDPGLGLRLIYFSYDVKMKEKGDIPEGYSVSREKKERFSLILESASTNQTSMYLCASSLSGASGGNYEQYFGPGTRLTVT.

The rearrangement uses TRBV5-4 and TRBJ2-3, with 8 bases that match TRBD1. The length of the CDR3 is 15 residues. Germline values: CDR1 SGHNT, CDR2 YYREEE (reference sequence). V lost 4 bases to trimming and J lost 4 bases; unmatched junction nucleotides: 8. The CDR3 protein is CASSPRTGKADTQYF. The CDR3 DNA reads TGTGCCAGCAGCCCGAGGACAGGGAAGGCAGATACGCAGTATTTT.

This clone was observed a handful of times. V usage is TRBV24-1 and J usage is TRBJ1-2; D is undetermined. Germline loops: CDR1 KGHDR, CDR2 SFDVKD. The V end lost 3 bases, the J end lost 2 bases, and 9 bases lay between the germline ends. The CDR3 is made up of 14 amino acids. The CDR3 spells CATSDETANYGYTF. CDR3 bases: TGTGCCACCAGTGATGAAACTGCAAACTATGGCTACACCTTC.

The gene calls are TRBV15 and TRBJ2-7, with D possibly TRBD2 on 8 matching bases. Deletions cut 3 bases from V and 3 bases from J, with 27 bases between. Per germline, CDR1 LNHNV and CDR2 YYDKDF (reference sequence). The CDR3 has 19 residues. The CDR3 sequence is CATSRTGFLGRLAGYEQYF. The CDR3 DNA reads TGTGCCACCAGCAGGACAGGGTTCCTCGGACGTCTAGCGGGCTACGAGCAGTACTTC.

The chain combines TRBV11-3 with TRBJ2-3; TRBD2 matches 13 bases. The germline gives CDR1 SGHNT, CDR2 YENEEA. Trimming removed 5 bases from V and 4 bases from J; junction bases left unmatched: 6. The CDR3 covers 16 residues. The CDR3 protein is CASSHELAGGSDTQYF. DNA of the CDR3: TGTGCCAGCAGCCACGAACTAGCGGGAGGGTCAGATACGCAGTATTTT.

The DNA for the CDR3 is TGTGCCAGCAGTTACGAGGTCTCTGGAAACACCATATATTTT. It yields the protein CASSYEVSGNTIYF. The chain carries TRBV6-5 and TRBJ1-3, with no clear D. Germline CDR1 is MNHEY and CDR2 is SVGAGI. The CDR3 is made up of 14 amino acids. With 2 bases removed from V and 0 bases from J, the gap between germline ends came to 5 bases.

This chain links TRBV9 with TRBJ2-3, with 8 bases matching TRBD2. Germline values: CDR1 SGDLS, CDR2 YYNGEE. V trimming: 3 bases; J trimming: 0 bases; junction bases outside the gene matches: 9. This CDR3 contains 17 residues. The CDR3 loop is CASSGSERGSSTDTQYF. As DNA, the CDR3 is TGTGCCAGCAGCGGTAGCGAGCGGGGGAGTAGCACAGATACGCAGTATTTT.

The V gene is TRBV7-9, the J gene TRBJ2-5; D perhaps matches TRBD1 (6 bases). Trimming removed 5 bases at V and 5 bases at J, with 9 bases between. Germline CDR1 reads SEHNR; CDR2 reads FQNEAQ (reference sequence). The length of the CDR3 is 12 residues. The CDR3 reads CASSPQGETQYF. The CDR3, as DNA: TGTGCCAGCAGCCCCCAGGGGGAGACCCAGTACTTC.

The V call is TRBV9, the J call TRBJ2-7, with D tentatively TRBD2 (5 bases). The CDR3 has 14 residues. The germline V gene encodes CDR1 SGDLS and CDR2 YYNGEE. Between the trimmed V and J ends, which lost 2 bases and 2 bases, there was a span of 11 bases. The CDR3 region is CASSVDGMTYEQYF. As DNA, the CDR3 is TGTGCCAGCAGCGTCGACGGGATGACCTACGAGCAGTACTTC. The full variable domain, with the rest looked up from reference TRBV9 and TRBJ2-7, is DSGVTQTPKHLITATGQRVTLRCSPRSGDLSVYWYQQSLDQGLQFLIQYYNGEERAKGNILERFSAQQFPDLHSELNLSSLELGDSALYFCASSVDGMTYEQYFGPGTRLTVT.

This rearrangement joins TRBV28 to TRBJ2-2, with 9 bases that match TRBD2. Germline CDR1 reads MDHEN; CDR2 reads SYDVKM. CDR3 length equals 15 residues. The V gene end was trimmed by 7 bases and the J gene end by 7 bases; junction bases not matched to a gene: 10. The CDR3 spells CASIPGLAIGGELFF. CDR3 sequence (DNA): TGTGCCAGCATTCCCGGACTAGCGATAGGCGGGGAGCTGTTTTTT.

The chain links TRBV6-1 to TRBJ2-3; D is possibly TRBD1 (5 bases). The CDR3 runs to 16 residues. V lost 4 bases to trimming and J lost 1 base, with 15 bases between them. Germline V gene data show CDR1 as MNHNS and CDR2 as SASEGT. The CDR3: CASSGQWGEGTDTQYF. The CDR3 bases are TGTGCCAGCAGTGGGCAGTGGGGCGAGGGCACAGATACGCAGTATTTT.

J is TRBJ1-1 and V is TRBV5-4; D is ambiguous. Germline lookup yields CDR1 SGHNT and CDR2 YYREEE (reference sequence). V was shortened by 4 bases and J by 5 bases, with 15 bases between the two germline ends. The CDR3 loop spans 14 amino acids. In nucleotides, the CDR3 is TGTGCCAGCAGCCCCTCAGGCCCCGTAACTGAAGCTTTCTTT. Protein: CASSPSGPVTEAFF.

This clone was detected only once. This chain uses TRBV6-5 with TRBJ2-2; maybe TRBD1 (5 bases). Trimming removed 8 bases at V and 4 bases at J, with 14 bases between. The germline V gene has CDR1 MNHEY and CDR2 SVGAGI. The CDR3 covers 14 residues. The CDR3 protein is CASAGLAGTGELFF. DNA for the CDR3: TGTGCCAGCGCAGGGTTGGCAGGCACCGGGGAGCTGTTTTTT.

The chain links TRBV24-1 to TRBJ2-1; 11 nucleotides agree with TRBD1. The V segment lost 4 bases and the J segment 7 bases; nucleotides outside the gene matches: 11. Germline CDR1 KGHDR, CDR2 SFDVKD. The CDR3 covers 17 residues. For the CDR3, the DNA is TGTGCCACCAGTGAAGGCTCCGGGACAGGGGGAACTAATGAGCAGTTCTTC. It specifies CATSEGSGTGGTNEQFF.

This sequence joins TRBV25-1 and TRBJ2-2; TRBD1 agrees at 7 bases. The CDR3 covers 15 residues. The ends lost 8 bases at V and 5 bases at J; junction bases unmatched: 11. In germline, CDR1 is MGHDK, CDR2 SYGVNS. The CDR3 loop is CASGGSGGRTGELFF. CDR3 DNA sequence: TGTGCCAGCGGCGGGTCAGGGGGAAGGACCGGGGAGCTGTTTTTT.

The V gene is TRBV5-4, the J gene TRBJ1-2; TRBD1 matches at 9 bases. The CDR3 loop spans 15 amino acids. The trim removed 4 bases at V and 6 bases at J, leaving 10 bases unmatched. Germline CDR1 reads SGHNT; CDR2 reads YYREEE (reference sequence). Here the CDR3 DNA reads TGTGCCAGCAGCCGTGGGGACAGGGAAGAAGATGGCTACACCTTC. Residues: CASSRGDREEDGYTF.

V and J are TRBV5-1 and TRBJ1-1, with TRBD1 identical over 7 bases. V dropped 4 bases and J dropped 5; count of bases not matched to a gene: 11. The CDR3 has 15 amino acids. The germline CDR1 and CDR2 sequences are SGHRS and YFSETQ. CDR3 residues: CASSVQPGGGTEAFF. The CDR3 DNA is TGCGCCAGCAGCGTCCAGCCAGGGGGTGGGACTGAAGCTTTCTTT.

The V and J genes are TRBV5-8 and TRBJ1-3, with unresolved D. The CDR3 extends over 15 amino acids. With 1 base removed from V and 0 bases from J, the gap between germline ends came to 8 bases. Germline V gene data show CDR1 as SGHTS and CDR2 as YDEGEE. CDR3 in amino acids: CASSLRTASGNTIYF. As DNA, the CDR3 is TGTGCCAGCAGCTTGCGAACAGCCTCTGGAAACACCATATATTTT.

V is TRBV5-1 and J is TRBJ2-1, with 9 bases aligning to TRBD2. CDR1 SGHRS and CDR2 YFSETQ come from the germline V gene. Trimming removed 4 bases from V and 2 bases from J; junction bases left unmatched: 4. The CDR3 spans 15 residues. The CDR3 DNA follows: TGCGCCAGCAGCCCAAGCGGGGGGACCTACAATGAGCAGTTCTTC. This codes for CASSPSGGTYNEQFF.

This clone was counted a single time. V gene TRBV5-1 combines with J gene TRBJ2-7; perhaps TRBD2 as D (5 bases). V lost 4 bases to trimming and J lost 3 bases, with 11 bases between them. Germline V gene data show CDR1 as SGHRS and CDR2 as YFSETQ. This CDR3 has 13 amino acids. The CDR3 region is CASSPYRDYEQYF. The CDR3 DNA follows: TGCGCCAGCAGCCCCTACCGGGACTACGAGCAGTACTTC.

J is TRBJ2-1 and V is TRBV7-6; 15 positions match TRBD2. The V and J ends lost 2 bases and 6 bases, in that order; junction bases with no gene match: 2. The CDR3 consists of 16 residues. Germline assignment: CDR1 SGHVS and CDR2 FNYEAQ. DNA for the CDR3: TGTGCCAGCAGCTTACAGGGACTAGCGGGAGGCAATGAGCAGTTCTTC. Its translation is CASSLQGLAGGNEQFF.

This clone was counted a single time. V and J are TRBV6-1 and TRBJ1-4; TRBD1 matches 10 bases. The CDR3 loop spans 17 amino acids. Trimming took 1 base from V and 2 from J; bases not matched to a gene: 4. Germline V CDR1 and CDR2: MNHNS, SASEGT. The CDR3 sequence is CASSEGQGASTNEKLFF. The CDR3, as DNA: TGTGCCAGCAGTGAAGGACAGGGGGCTTCGACTAATGAAAAACTGTTTTTT.

The V gene is TRBV6-5, the J gene TRBJ1-2; a weak D match, TRBD1 (6 bases). V was trimmed by 2 bases and J by 6 bases, leaving 10 bases between them. The CDR3 length is 13 residues. Per germline, CDR1 MNHEY and CDR2 SVGAGI. The CDR3 spells CASSYPAGDGYTF. CDR3 DNA: TGTGCCAGCAGTTACCCCGCAGGGGATGGCTACACCTTC.